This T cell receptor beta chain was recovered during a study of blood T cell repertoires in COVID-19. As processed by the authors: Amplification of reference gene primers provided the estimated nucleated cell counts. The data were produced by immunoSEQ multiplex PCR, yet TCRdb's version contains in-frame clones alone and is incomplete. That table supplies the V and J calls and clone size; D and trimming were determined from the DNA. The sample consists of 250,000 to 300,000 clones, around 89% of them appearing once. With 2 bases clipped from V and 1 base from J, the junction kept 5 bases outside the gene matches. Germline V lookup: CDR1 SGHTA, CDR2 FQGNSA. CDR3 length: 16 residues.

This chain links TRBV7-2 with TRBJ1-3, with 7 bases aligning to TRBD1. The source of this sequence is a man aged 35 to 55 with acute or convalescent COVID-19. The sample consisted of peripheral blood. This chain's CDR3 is CASSLNRQGSGNTIYF. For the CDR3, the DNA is TGTGCCAGCAGCTTAAATAGACAGGGTTCTGGAAACACCATATATTTT.